These 24 T cell receptor beta chains came from one sample sequenced in a study of T cell repertoires in cytomegalovirus infection. For these receptors, no antigen is known. TCRdb reprocessed the reads with MiXCR, giving one entry per CDR3 protein. The data contain some 68,000 distinct CDR3 sequences, about 22% of them singletons. Sequencing was performed on PBMCs, sequenced either directly or after in vitro stimulation (not recorded which). These TCRs come from a human donor in good health (CMV status not recorded). Some clones in this sample may be carry-over from other donors' samples.

The rearrangement links TRBV6-5 to TRBJ2-3, with TRBD2 matching 7 bases. The CDR3 runs 15 residues. Germline CDR1 reads MNHEY; CDR2 reads SVGAGI. V was clipped by 4 bases and J by 2 bases; unmatched bases: 6. The CDR3 DNA reads TGTGCCAGCAGTTCCCTAGCGGCTAACACAGATACGCAGTATTTT. Translation: CASSSLAANTDTQYF.

The table lists this clonotype with a few counts. The CDR3 nucleotides read TGTGCCAGCATAGAACAGGGTGTAGGCACAGATACGCAGTATTTT. This codes for CASIEQGVGTDTQYF. The chain uses TRBV27 and TRBJ2-3; TRBD1 might be the D (6 bases). The V end lost 7 bases, the J end lost 1 base, and 15 bases lay between the germline ends. The CDR3 has 15 residues. Per the germline V gene, CDR1 is MNHEY and CDR2 is SMNVEV (reference sequence).

This clonotype was recorded at least ten times. The V and J genes are TRBV7-2 and TRBJ1-1, with TRBD1 matching over 7 bases. The trim removed 6 bases at V and 8 bases at J, leaving 3 bases unmatched. Germline V gene data show CDR1 as SGHTA and CDR2 as FQGNSA. This CDR3 is 11 amino acids long. CDR3 residues: CASRLGQEAFF. In DNA form, the CDR3 reads TGTGCCAGCAGACTGGGACAGGAAGCTTTCTTT.

This clonotype turned up a few times. In DNA, the CDR3 is TGCAGCCTACCGCGGCGGTCAGGTGTGGCCTACGAGCAGTACTTC. Its protein product is CSLPRRSGVAYEQYF. The chain joins TRBV20-1 to TRBJ2-7; no clear D gene. Germline V lookup: CDR1 DFQATT, CDR2 SNEGSKA (reference sequence). The CDR3 contains 15 residues.

This clonotype was picked up a small number of times. The V gene is TRBV6-2 or TRBV6-3, the J gene TRBJ2-5; D call uncertain. Germline loops: CDR1 MNHEY, CDR2 SVGEGT. This CDR3 spans 14 amino acids. The germline V and J ends were trimmed by 5 bases and 2 bases, with 12 bases remaining between them. CDR3 sequence: CASSHPPQQETQYF. CDR3 in DNA: TGTGCCAGCAGTCACCCTCCACAGCAAGAGACCCAGTACTTC.

This clonotype occurred many times. J is TRBJ1-4 and V is TRBV12-5; TRBD1 agrees at 7 bases. Germline-derived CDR1 and CDR2 are LGHNT and FRNRAP. The CDR3 extends over 15 amino acids. The V segment lost 5 bases and the J segment 2 bases; nucleotides outside the gene matches: 5. In DNA, the CDR3 is TGTGCTAGTGGTCCGATACAGGGGACTAATGAAAAACTGTTTTTT. Encoded protein: CASGPIQGTNEKLFF.

The table lists this clonotype with a few counts. J is TRBJ2-2 and V is TRBV7-3, with 10 bases that match TRBD2. Losses at the gene ends were 2 bases for V and 4 bases for J; bases not matched to a gene: 16. CDR3 length: 20 residues. Germline values: CDR1 SGHTA, CDR2 FQGTGA. This CDR3 is CASSLWDIGAGGPGTGELFF. CDR3 coding DNA: TGTGCCAGCAGCTTATGGGACATTGGAGCGGGAGGGCCTGGCACCGGGGAGCTGTTTTTT.

This clonotype was counted ten times or more. The J gene is TRBJ2-7, the V gene TRBV27; TRBD1 aligns across 7 bases. With V trimmed by 5 bases and J by 2 bases, 6 bases remained unmatched. The CDR3 length is 14 residues. Germline V gives CDR1 MNHEY, CDR2 SMNVEV (reference sequence). The CDR3 region has the DNA TGTGCCAGCAGTCTACGGACAGGCCCCTACGAGCAGTACGTC. The encoded protein is CASSLRTGPYEQYV.

In regard to this clonotype: At one end, the junction sequence differs from germline, possibly due to a read error. CDR3 in amino acids: CASSRTGTREVF. The DNA for the CDR3 is TGTGCCAGCAGTCGGACCGGGACTAGAGAGGTCTTC. The V call is TRBV2, the J call TRBJ2-1, with TRBD2 matching over 8 bases. The CDR3 loop spans 12 amino acids. The germline V gene has CDR1 SNHLY and CDR2 FYNNEI.

The rearrangement uses TRBV4-1 and TRBJ1-5; D gene uncertain. The CDR3 covers 13 residues. V shed 6 bases and J shed 6 bases, with 12 bases lying between them. The germline gives CDR1 MGHRA, CDR2 YSYEKL. CDR3 sequence reads: CASSSSSGQPQHF. CDR3 nucleotide sequence: TGCGCCAGCAGTTCCTCATCGGGTCAGCCCCAGCATTTT.

The V and J genes are TRBV7-2 and TRBJ2-7, with 8 bases identical to TRBD2. The CDR3 contains 16 residues. The V gene end was trimmed by 3 bases and the J gene end by 1 base; junction bases not matched to a gene: 8. CDR1 and CDR2 from the germline V gene are SGHTA and FQGNSA. The CDR3, as DNA: TGTGCCAGCAGCTTGGGAAGCGGGAGTTTTTCCTACGAGCAGTACTTC. Residues: CASSLGSGSFSYEQYF.

To note about this clonotype: One end of the junction varies from germline; a read error may be responsible. This chain uses TRBV6-6 with TRBJ1-1, with D maybe TRBD1 (5 bases). Per germline, CDR1 MNHNY and CDR2 SVGAGI (reference sequence). The CDR3 sequence is 14 residues long. The chain's CDR3 is CTSTTDHYGTEAFF. CDR3 DNA sequence: TGTACCAGCACGACAGACCATTATGGCACTGAAGCTTTCTTT.

There are many counts of this clonotype. CDR3 sequence reads: CASSFGQGPYEQYF. The DNA of the CDR3 is TGTGCCAGCAGCTTCGGACAGGGGCCATACGAGCAGTACTTC. V and J are TRBV7-3 and TRBJ2-7; 9 nucleotides align to TRBD1. This CDR3 is built from 14 residues. CDR1 is SGHTA and CDR2 is FQGTGA in the germline V gene. J lost 4 bases, V lost 3 bases, and 4 bases had no gene match.

This clonotype has a count of ten or more. The rearrangement uses TRBV7-2 and TRBJ2-1; 7 bases align to TRBD2. Germline CDR1 is SGHTA and CDR2 is FQGNSA. CDR3 length equals 15 residues. The V and J ends lost 5 bases and 8 bases, in that order; junction bases with no gene match: 12. Here the CDR3 reads CASSPGLDLFYEQFF. CDR3 nucleotide sequence: TGTGCCAGCAGCCCCGGACTAGACCTTTTTTATGAGCAGTTCTTC.

The chain carries TRBV28 and TRBJ1-2, with 8 positions matching TRBD1. The length of the CDR3 is 11 residues. V shed 11 bases and J 8 bases; nucleotides not matched to a gene: 7. From germline, CDR1 is MDHEN and CDR2 SYDVKM. The CDR3 DNA is TGTGCCGCAAGAGGACAGGGAGGCTACACCTTC. Protein product: CAARGQGGYTF.

V is TRBV2 and J is TRBJ2-7; D not resolved. V gave up 2 bases and J gave up 2 bases, with 7 bases separating them. Germline CDR1 SNHLY, CDR2 FYNNEI. CDR3 length equals 13 residues. The CDR3 nucleotides are TGTGCCAGCAGTGAAACAAGGACCTACGAGCAGTACTTC. Translated, it gives CASSETRTYEQYF.

This clonotype came up many times. The V call is TRBV11-3, the J call TRBJ1-1; D ambiguous. This CDR3 is 13 amino acids long. Germline V CDR1 and CDR2: SGHNT, YENEEA. Trimming cost V 1 base and J 2 bases, with 5 bases left between them. Here the CDR3 reads CASSLAINTEAFF. The DNA of the CDR3 is TGTGCCAGCAGCTTAGCGATCAACACTGAAGCTTTCTTT. Looking up the rest from reference TRBV11-3 and TRBJ1-1 gives the full variable domain: EAGVVQSPRYKIIEKKQPVAFWCNPISGHNTLYWYLQNLGQGPELLIRYENEEAVDDSQLPKDRFSAERLKGVDSTLKIQPAELGDSAVYLCASSLAINTEAFFGQGTRLTVV.

Ten or more counts support this clonotype. The chain recombines TRBV7-8 with TRBJ2-1; no firm D call. V dropped 4 bases and J dropped 4 bases, with 2 bases sitting between them. In germline, CDR1 is SGHVS, CDR2 FQNEAQ. This CDR3 has 11 residues. This CDR3 reads CASSWYNEQFF. The CDR3 region has the DNA TGTGCCAGCAGCTGGTACAATGAGCAGTTCTTC.

Many counts were recorded for this clonotype. V is TRBV7-9 and J is TRBJ2-1; 11 nucleotides match TRBD2. J was trimmed by 5 bases and V by 5 bases; bases with no gene match: 8. Germline assignment: CDR1 SEHNR and CDR2 FQNEAQ (reference sequence). The CDR3 is 16 amino acids. The CDR3 coding sequence is TGTGCCAGCAGCCAGCTCGGGACTAGCGGCCACAATGAGCAGTTCTTC. This sequence encodes CASSQLGTSGHNEQFF.

The gene calls are TRBV6-5 and TRBJ2-1; D may match TRBD1 or TRBD2 (5 bases each). Trimming shortened V by 7 bases and J by 1 base, and 11 bases separated the two germline ends. Germline assignment: CDR1 MNHEY and CDR2 SVGAGI. CDR3 length: 14 amino acids. CDR3 in amino acids: CASTPGLSYNEQFF. The CDR3 nucleotides read TGTGCCAGCACTCCGGGGCTTTCCTACAATGAGCAGTTCTTC.

This clonotype was recorded many times. The gene calls are TRBV7-9 and TRBJ1-4; TRBD1 might be the D (6 bases). With 0 bases removed from V and 5 bases from J, the gap between germline ends came to 10 bases. Germline V lookup: CDR1 SEHNR, CDR2 FQNEAQ (reference sequence). CDR3 length: 15 amino acids. CDR3 region: CASSLARGENEKLFF. The CDR3 bases are TGTGCCAGCAGCTTAGCGAGGGGGGAGAATGAAAAACTGTTTTTT.

The V gene is TRBV6-6, the J gene TRBJ2-7; D not certain. From germline, CDR1 is MNHNY and CDR2 SVGAGI (reference sequence). Trimming took off 0 bases at V and 0 bases at J, with 9 bases between the two ends. The CDR3 length is 15 residues. The CDR3 DNA reads TGTGCCAGCAGTTACTCGAGACTCAGCTCCTACGAGCAGTACTTC. Protein product: CASSYSRLSSYEQYF.

This chain uses TRBV29-1 with TRBJ2-3; 10 positions match TRBD2. Germline values: CDR1 SQVTM, CDR2 ANQGSEA. V gave up 1 base and J gave up 7 bases; unmatched junction bases: 5. The CDR3 spans 14 residues. The CDR3 protein is CSVEASGSINTQYF. The CDR3 bases are TGCAGCGTTGAAGCTAGCGGGAGTATAAATACGCAGTATTTT.

In its sample, this clonotype was seen many times. The chain has TRBV7-3 and TRBJ2-1; TRBD2 aligns across 8 bases. Germline CDR1 and CDR2: SGHTA and FQGTGA. The CDR3 is 19 residues long. After removal of 4 bases from V and 0 bases from J, the junction contained 14 bases not matched to a gene. CDR3 in amino acids: CASSSRAGGKLGSYNEQFF. CDR3 DNA sequence: TGTGCCAGCAGCTCCCGGGCGGGAGGTAAGCTGGGCTCCTACAATGAGCAGTTCTTC. Full variable domain (rest looked up from reference TRBV7-3 and TRBJ2-1): GAGVSQTPSNKVTEKGKYVELRCDPISGHTALYWYRQSLGQGPEFLIYFQGTGAADDSGLPNDRFFAVRPEGSVSTLKIQRTERGDSAVYLCASSSRAGGKLGSYNEQFFGPGTRLTVL.